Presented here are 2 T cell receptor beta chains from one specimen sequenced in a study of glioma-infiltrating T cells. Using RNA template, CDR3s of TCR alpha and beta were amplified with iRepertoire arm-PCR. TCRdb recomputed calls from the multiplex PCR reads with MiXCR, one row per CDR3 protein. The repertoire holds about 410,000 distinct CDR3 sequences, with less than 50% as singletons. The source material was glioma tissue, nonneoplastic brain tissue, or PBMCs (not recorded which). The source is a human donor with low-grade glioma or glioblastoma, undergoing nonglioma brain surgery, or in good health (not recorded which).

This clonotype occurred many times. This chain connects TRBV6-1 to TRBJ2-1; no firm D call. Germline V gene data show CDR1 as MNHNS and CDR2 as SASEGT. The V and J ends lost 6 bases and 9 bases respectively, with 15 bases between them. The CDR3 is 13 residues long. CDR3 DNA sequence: TGTGCCAGCAGAAGTAGGGTGTCCGCTGAGCAGTTCTTC. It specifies CASRSRVSAEQFF.

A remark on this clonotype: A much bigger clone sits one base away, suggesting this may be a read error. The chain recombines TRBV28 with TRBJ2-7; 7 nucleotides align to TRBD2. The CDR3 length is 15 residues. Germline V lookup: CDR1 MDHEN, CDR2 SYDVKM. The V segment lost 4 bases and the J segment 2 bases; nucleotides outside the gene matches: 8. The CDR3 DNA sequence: TGTGCCAGCAGTTCTCCTAGAGGGAGGGCCTACGAGCAGTACTTC. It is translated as CASSSPRGRAYEQYF.